Presented here are 22 T cell receptor beta chains from one specimen sequenced in a study of blood T cell repertoires in COVID-19. The method was immunoSEQ multiplex PCR; TCRdb's version includes in-frame clones alone and lacks a portion of them. Among 300,000 to 400,000 clones listed, around 90% were seen once. The specimen sequenced was peripheral blood. The source is a woman aged 18-29 years who had recovered from COVID-19.

The chain carries TRBV6-2 or TRBV6-3 and TRBJ2-2; 9 bases line up with TRBD1. V shed 6 bases and J 6 bases; nucleotides not matched to a gene: 5. Germline V gene data show CDR1 as MNHEY and CDR2 as SVGEGT. The CDR3 length is 14 residues. The CDR3 here is CASRYTGGPGELFF. Written as DNA, the CDR3 is TGTGCCAGCAGGTACACAGGGGGCCCCGGGGAGCTGTTTTTT.

The chain links TRBV11-2 to TRBJ2-7; D possibly corresponds to TRBD2 (5 bases). The V end was cut by 2 bases, the J end by 3 bases, with 14 bases between. The CDR3 totals 15 residues. CDR1 is SGHAT, CDR2 FQNNGV, per germline. For the CDR3, the DNA is TGTGCCAGCAGCTTACCTAGGACTCATCTCTACGAGCAGTACGTC. It codes for CASSLPRTHLYEQYV.

The genes are TRBV6-5 and TRBJ2-7; a possible D gene is TRBD2 (6 bases). Germline values: CDR1 MNHEY, CDR2 SVGAGI. V was clipped by 6 bases and J by 5 bases, with 20 bases between them. This CDR3 spans 15 amino acids. The CDR3: CASSPLYGGTHEQYV. The CDR3 DNA is TGTGCCAGCAGCCCCCTGTATGGGGGGACCCACGAGCAGTACGTC.

This chain connects TRBV7-2 to TRBJ2-5; D is perhaps TRBD2 (6 bases). Trimming took 6 bases from V and 5 from J, leaving 19 bases between them. This CDR3 contains 15 residues. Germline CDR1 and CDR2: SGHTA and FQGNSA. In nucleotides, the CDR3 is TGTGCCAGCAGACTGCCGGGGAGGAGGTCGGAGACCCAGTACTTC. Protein sequence: CASRLPGRRSETQYF. Using reference TRBV7-2 and TRBJ2-5 for the parts outside the CDR3, the full variable domain is GAGVSQSPSNKVTEKGKDVELRCDPISGHTALYWYRQSLGQGLEFLIYFQGNSAPDKSGLPSDRFSAERTGGSVSTLTIQRTQQEDSAVYLCASRLPGRRSETQYFGPGTRLLVL.

The chain links TRBV6-5 to TRBJ2-1, with D perhaps TRBD2 (5 bases). Germline CDR1 MNHEY, CDR2 SVGAGI. Trimming removed 0 bases from V and 7 bases from J, with 10 bases in between. The CDR3 spans 14 residues. CDR3 DNA sequence: TGTGCCAGCAGTTACTCGGCCGGGAATAATGAGCAGTTCTTC. It codes for CASSYSAGNNEQFF.

V is TRBV19 and J is TRBJ2-3, with D perhaps TRBD1 (5 bases). The CDR3 is made up of 15 amino acids. Germline V gene sequence: CDR1 LNHDA, CDR2 SQIVND (reference sequence). Trimming took off 5 bases at V and 2 bases at J, with 14 bases between the two ends. The CDR3 here is CASSLRQYPTDTQYF. The CDR3 DNA sequence: TGTGCCAGTAGTTTGAGACAGTACCCCACAGATACGCAGTATTTT.

The rearrangement uses TRBV5-1 and TRBJ2-3; 7 bases fit TRBD2. V lost 4 bases, J lost 2 bases, and 10 bases stayed unmatched. CDR1 SGHRS and CDR2 YFSETQ come from the germline V gene. The CDR3 is 16 residues long. The CDR3 DNA reads as TGCGCCAGCAGCCGTAGGGCGGGAGATGCCACAGATACGCAGTATTTT. It yields the protein CASSRRAGDATDTQYF.

This clone was counted once. The chain employs TRBV11-3 and TRBJ2-3, with TRBD1 matching 9 bases. Losses at the gene ends were 6 bases for V and 4 bases for J; bases not matched to a gene: 2. The length of the CDR3 is 13 residues. The germline V gene has CDR1 SGHNT and CDR2 YENEEA. The CDR3 DNA follows: TGTGCCAGCAGACAGGGGGCCGCAGATACGCAGTATTTT. Translating it yields CASRQGAADTQYF.

The rearrangement joins TRBV11-3 to TRBJ2-5; TRBD2 aligns across 11 bases. The length of the CDR3 is 16 residues. Losses at the gene ends were 5 bases for V and 2 bases for J; bases not matched to a gene: 7. In germline, CDR1 is SGHNT, CDR2 YENEEA. For the CDR3, the DNA is TGTGCCAGCAGCGCCTGGACTAGCGGGCAGCAAGAGACCCAGTACTTC. This encodes CASSAWTSGQQETQYF. Full variable domain (missing parts from reference TRBV11-3 and TRBJ2-5): EAGVVQSPRYKIIEKKQPVAFWCNPISGHNTLYWYLQNLGQGPELLIRYENEEAVDDSQLPKDRFSAERLKGVDSTLKIQPAELGDSAVYLCASSAWTSGQQETQYFGPGTRLLVL.

This clone has only one observation. The genes are TRBV7-8 and TRBJ2-1; 9 bases match TRBD2. The CDR3 contains 16 residues. The germline gives CDR1 SGHVS, CDR2 FQNEAQ. The V segment lost 3 bases and the J segment 4 bases; nucleotides outside the gene matches: 7. The CDR3 DNA reads TGTGCCAGCAGCTTTCCGGGACTAGCCTCATACAATGAGCAGTTCTTC. Translating gives CASSFPGLASYNEQFF.

The chain combines TRBV9 with TRBJ2-2, with 15 bases identical to TRBD2. The CDR3 covers 20 residues. The germline gives CDR1 SGDLS, CDR2 YYNGEE. Trimming at V came to 2 bases and at J to 4 bases, leaving 12 bases not matched to a gene. This chain's CDR3 is CASSVYTGTSGRWGTGELFF. The CDR3 coding sequence is TGTGCCAGCAGCGTGTATACCGGGACTAGCGGGAGGTGGGGCACCGGGGAGCTGTTTTTT.

The genes are TRBV19 and TRBJ2-3; a possible D gene is TRBD2 (5 bases). V lost 1 base and J 1 base, leaving 9 bases between the germline ends. Germline lookup yields CDR1 LNHDA and CDR2 SQIVND (reference sequence). CDR3 length: 15 residues. The CDR3 region has the DNA TGTGCCAGTAGTATAGGGCCAGCGGGCACAGATACGCAGTATTTT. Translation gives CASSIGPAGTDTQYF.

The CDR3 nucleotides are TGCGCCAGCAGCCAAGATTTCTATGGGACTAGCGGGCCCGGTGATACGCAGTATTTT. This sequence encodes CASSQDFYGTSGPGDTQYF. The chain joins TRBV4-3 to TRBJ2-3; 12 nucleotides match TRBD2. Germline V gene sequence: CDR1 LGHNA, CDR2 YSLEER. CDR3 size: 19 residues. V dropped 0 bases and J dropped 6; count of bases not matched to a gene: 13.

In this sample, this clone turned up once. V and J are TRBV6-2 or TRBV6-3 and TRBJ2-2; D remains ambiguous. This CDR3 is built from 14 residues. From germline, CDR1 is MNHEY and CDR2 SVGEGT. V was clipped by 4 bases and J by 0 bases, with 6 bases between them. CDR3 bases: TGTGCCAGCAGTTTCCTAGCGAACACCGGGGAGCTGTTTTTT. This translates into CASSFLANTGELFF.

This clone was seen more than once but under ten times. The chain carries TRBV4-3 and TRBJ2-2; no firm D call. Trimming left V 0 bases short and J 7 bases short, with 6 bases between. CDR3 length: 13 residues. Germline V gene lookup returns CDR1 LGHNA and CDR2 YSLEER. The CDR3 loop reads CASSQDPLGELFF. The DNA of the CDR3 is TGCGCCAGCAGCCAAGATCCCCTCGGGGAGCTGTTTTTT.

This clone has more than one count but fewer than ten. The genes are TRBV9 and TRBJ1-2, with 7 bases fitting TRBD1. V shed 5 bases, J shed 10 bases, and the junction held 11 bases outside the gene matches. CDR1 SGDLS and CDR2 YYNGEE come from the germline V gene. The CDR3 is made up of 13 amino acids. DNA of the CDR3: TGTGCCAGCAGTAGGGACAGTAGTAGGGCCTACACCTTC. Its protein product is CASSRDSSRAYTF.

V and J are TRBV7-2 and TRBJ1-3; D remains ambiguous. The germline V gene has CDR1 SGHTA and CDR2 FQGNSA. This CDR3 has 16 residues. Trimming pared 5 bases from V and 0 bases from J, leaving 14 bases between. CDR3 protein: CASSPKARVSGNTIYF. As DNA, the CDR3 is TGTGCCAGCAGCCCTAAGGCGCGGGTCTCTGGAAACACCATATATTTT.

The chain links TRBV7-2 to TRBJ1-1; tentative D call: TRBD1 (6 bases). V lost 3 bases and J 11 bases, leaving 16 bases between the germline ends. Per the germline V gene, CDR1 is SGHTA and CDR2 is FQGNSA. The length of the CDR3 is 13 residues. CDR3: CASSLYIGQGAFF. The DNA for the CDR3 is TGTGCCAGCAGCTTGTACATCGGCCAGGGGGCTTTCTTT. Full variable domain (rest looked up from reference TRBV7-2 and TRBJ1-1): GAGVSQSPSNKVTEKGKDVELRCDPISGHTALYWYRQSLGQGLEFLIYFQGNSAPDKSGLPSDRFSAERTGGSVSTLTIQRTQQEDSAVYLCASSLYIGQGAFFGQGTRLTVV.

V gene TRBV6-2 or TRBV6-3 combines with J gene TRBJ2-2, with 8 bases aligning to TRBD1. The CDR3 has 15 amino acids. Germline values: CDR1 MNHEY, CDR2 SVGEGT. The J segment lost 6 bases and the V segment lost 4 bases, leaving 7 bases of the junction unmatched. The CDR3 sequence: CASSWAGGWAGELFF. Written as DNA, the CDR3 is TGTGCCAGCAGTTGGGCAGGGGGCTGGGCCGGGGAGCTGTTTTTT.

V gene TRBV5-1 combines with J gene TRBJ2-1; D gene ambiguous. From germline, CDR1 is SGHRS and CDR2 YFSETQ. Trimming removed 0 bases from V and 5 bases from J, with 12 bases in between. This CDR3 is 15 amino acids long. CDR3 protein: CASSLEPTVNNEQFF. The CDR3 region has the DNA TGCGCCAGCAGCTTGGAGCCTACTGTAAACAATGAGCAGTTCTTC. Drawing the rest from reference TRBV5-1 and TRBJ2-1, the complete variable domain is KAGVTQTPRYLIKTRGQQVTLSCSPISGHRSVSWYQQTPGQGLQFLFEYFSETQRNKGNFPGRFSGRQFSNSRSEMNVSTLELGDSALYLCASSLEPTVNNEQFFGPGTRLTVL.

This sequence joins TRBV9 and TRBJ2-2, with D tentatively TRBD1 (6 bases). Germline CDR1 is SGDLS and CDR2 is YYNGEE. The CDR3 is made up of 17 amino acids. V lost 1 base and J 0 bases, leaving 13 bases between the germline ends. The CDR3, as DNA: TGTGCCAGCAGCGTAACTCCGGGACAAGCGAACACCGGGGAGCTGTTTTTT. This encodes CASSVTPGQANTGELFF.

The rearrangement joins TRBV7-2 to TRBJ1-1; D possibly corresponds to TRBD1 (6 bases). The germline V and J ends were trimmed by 5 bases and 5 bases, with 21 bases remaining between them. CDR3 size: 16 residues. CDR1 and CDR2 (germline): SGHTA, FQGNSA. The CDR3 sequence: CASSPVGGGGQTEAFF. The CDR3 DNA reads as TGTGCCAGCAGCCCCGTCGGCGGGGGGGGGCAAACTGAAGCTTTCTTT.